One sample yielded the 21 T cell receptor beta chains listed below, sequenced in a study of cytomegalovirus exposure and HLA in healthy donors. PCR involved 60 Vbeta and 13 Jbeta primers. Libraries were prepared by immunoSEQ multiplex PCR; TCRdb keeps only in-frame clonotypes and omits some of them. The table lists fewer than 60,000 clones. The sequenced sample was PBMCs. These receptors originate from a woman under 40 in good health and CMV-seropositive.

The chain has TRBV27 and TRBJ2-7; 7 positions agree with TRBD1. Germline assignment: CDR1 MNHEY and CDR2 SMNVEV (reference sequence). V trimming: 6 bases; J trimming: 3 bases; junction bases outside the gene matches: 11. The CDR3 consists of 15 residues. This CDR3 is CASSSQGRKDYEQYF. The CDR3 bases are TGTGCCAGCAGCTCACAGGGGCGAAAAGACTACGAGCAGTACTTC.

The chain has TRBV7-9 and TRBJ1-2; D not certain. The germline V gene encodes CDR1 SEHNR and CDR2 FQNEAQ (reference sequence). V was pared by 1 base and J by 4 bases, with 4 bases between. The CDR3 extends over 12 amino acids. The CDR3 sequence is CASSLVSYGYTF. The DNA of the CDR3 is TGTGCCAGCAGCTTAGTATCCTATGGCTACACCTTC.

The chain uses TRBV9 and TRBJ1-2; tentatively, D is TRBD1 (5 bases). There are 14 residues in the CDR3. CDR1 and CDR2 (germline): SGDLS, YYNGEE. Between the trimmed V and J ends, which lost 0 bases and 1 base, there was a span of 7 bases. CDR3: CASSVGDSNYGYTF. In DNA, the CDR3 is TGTGCCAGCAGCGTAGGAGACAGTAACTATGGCTACACCTTC.

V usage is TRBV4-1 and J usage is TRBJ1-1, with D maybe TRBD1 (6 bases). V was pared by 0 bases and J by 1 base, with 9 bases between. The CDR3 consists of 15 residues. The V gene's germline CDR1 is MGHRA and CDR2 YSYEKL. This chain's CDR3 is CASSQDLGGNTEAFF. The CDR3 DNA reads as TGCGCCAGCAGCCAAGATTTAGGGGGGAACACTGAAGCTTTCTTT.

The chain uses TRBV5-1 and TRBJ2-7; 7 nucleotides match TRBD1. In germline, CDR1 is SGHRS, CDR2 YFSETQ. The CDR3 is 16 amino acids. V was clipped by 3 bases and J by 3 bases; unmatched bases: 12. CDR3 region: CASSYGDSLGYYEQYF. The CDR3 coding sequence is TGCGCCAGCAGCTACGGGGACAGTCTAGGGTACTACGAGCAGTACTTC.

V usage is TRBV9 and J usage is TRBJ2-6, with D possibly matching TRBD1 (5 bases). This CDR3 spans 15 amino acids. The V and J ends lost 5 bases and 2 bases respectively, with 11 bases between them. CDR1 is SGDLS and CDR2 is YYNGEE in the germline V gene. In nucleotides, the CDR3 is TGTGCCAGCAGGGGGCGAGGCCCTGGGGCCAACGTCCTGACTTTC. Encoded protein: CASRGRGPGANVLTF.

Here the CDR3 DNA reads TGTGCCAGCAGCTGGACTGACTACAATGAGCAGTTCTTC. It yields the protein CASSWTDYNEQFF. This chain links TRBV7-2 with TRBJ2-1; tentatively, D is TRBD2 (5 bases). CDR3 length equals 13 residues. Trimming took 4 bases from V and 3 from J, leaving 7 bases between them. Germline V gene data show CDR1 as SGHTA and CDR2 as FQGNSA. Drawing the rest from reference TRBV7-2 and TRBJ2-1, the complete variable domain is GAGVSQSPSNKVTEKGKDVELRCDPISGHTALYWYRQSLGQGLEFLIYFQGNSAPDKSGLPSDRFSAERTGGSVSTLTIQRTQQEDSAVYLCASSWTDYNEQFFGPGTRLTVL.

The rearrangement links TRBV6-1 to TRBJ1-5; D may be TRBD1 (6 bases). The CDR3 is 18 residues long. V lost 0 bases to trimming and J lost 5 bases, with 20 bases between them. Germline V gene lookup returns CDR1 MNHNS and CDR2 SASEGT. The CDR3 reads CASSEAIYRRGGYQPQHF. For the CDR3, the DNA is TGTGCCAGCAGTGAAGCAATATATCGGAGGGGGGGATATCAGCCCCAGCATTTT.

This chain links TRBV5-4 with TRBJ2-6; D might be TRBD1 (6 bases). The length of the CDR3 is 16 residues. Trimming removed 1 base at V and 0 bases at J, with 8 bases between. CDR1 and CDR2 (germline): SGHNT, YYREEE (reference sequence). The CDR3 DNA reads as TGTGCCAGCAGCTTGATGGACAGCTCTGGGGCCAACGTCCTGACTTTC. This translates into CASSLMDSSGANVLTF.

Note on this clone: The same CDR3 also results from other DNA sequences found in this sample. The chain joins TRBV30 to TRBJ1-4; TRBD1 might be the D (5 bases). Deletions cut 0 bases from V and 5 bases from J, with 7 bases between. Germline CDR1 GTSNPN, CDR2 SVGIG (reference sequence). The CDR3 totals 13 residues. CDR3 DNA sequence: TGTGCCTGGAGTGTACCAGGGAATGAAAAACTGTTTTTT. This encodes CAWSVPGNEKLFF.

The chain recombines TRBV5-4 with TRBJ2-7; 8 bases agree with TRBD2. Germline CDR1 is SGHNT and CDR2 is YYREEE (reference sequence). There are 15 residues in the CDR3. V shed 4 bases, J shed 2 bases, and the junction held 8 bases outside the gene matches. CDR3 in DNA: TGTGCCAGCAGCCCGCCAGGAGCGGGGGCCTACGAGCAGTACTTC. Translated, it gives CASSPPGAGAYEQYF.

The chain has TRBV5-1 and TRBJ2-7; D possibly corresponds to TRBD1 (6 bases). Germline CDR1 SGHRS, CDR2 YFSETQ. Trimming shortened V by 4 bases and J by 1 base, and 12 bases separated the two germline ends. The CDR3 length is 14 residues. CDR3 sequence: CASSPPDRSYEQYF. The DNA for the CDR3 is TGCGCCAGCAGCCCCCCGGACAGATCCTACGAGCAGTACTTC. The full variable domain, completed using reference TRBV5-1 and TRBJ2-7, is KAGVTQTPRYLIKTRGQQVTLSCSPISGHRSVSWYQQTPGQGLQFLFEYFSETQRNKGNFPGRFSGRQFSNSRSEMNVSTLELGDSALYLCASSPPDRSYEQYFGPGTRLTVT.

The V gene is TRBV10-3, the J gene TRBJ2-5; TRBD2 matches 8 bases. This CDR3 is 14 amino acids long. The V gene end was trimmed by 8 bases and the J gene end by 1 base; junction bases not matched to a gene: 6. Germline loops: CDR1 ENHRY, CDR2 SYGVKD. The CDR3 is CAIGGGGRQETQYF. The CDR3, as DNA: TGTGCCATCGGCGGCGGGGGGCGCCAAGAGACCCAGTACTTC.

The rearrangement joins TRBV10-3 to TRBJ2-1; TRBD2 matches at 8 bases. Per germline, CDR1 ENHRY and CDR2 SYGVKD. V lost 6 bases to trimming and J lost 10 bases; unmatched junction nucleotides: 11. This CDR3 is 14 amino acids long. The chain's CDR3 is CAIRDGGASEEQFF. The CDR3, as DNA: TGTGCCATCAGAGACGGGGGGGCCTCGGAGGAGCAGTTCTTC.

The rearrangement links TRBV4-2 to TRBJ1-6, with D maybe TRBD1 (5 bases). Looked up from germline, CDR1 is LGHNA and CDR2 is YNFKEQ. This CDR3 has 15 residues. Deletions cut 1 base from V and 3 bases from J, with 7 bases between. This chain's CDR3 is CASSQVTDYNSPLHF. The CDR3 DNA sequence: TGTGCCAGCAGCCAAGTGACAGACTATAATTCACCCCTCCACTTT.

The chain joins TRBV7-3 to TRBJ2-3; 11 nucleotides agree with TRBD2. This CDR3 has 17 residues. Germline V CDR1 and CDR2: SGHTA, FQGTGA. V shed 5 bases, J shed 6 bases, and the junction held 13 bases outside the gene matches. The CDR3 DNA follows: TGTGCCAGCAGCCCTAGAGGGGCTAGCGGGAGGTCGGATACGCAGTATTTT. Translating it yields CASSPRGASGRSDTQYF. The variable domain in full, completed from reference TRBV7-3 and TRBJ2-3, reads GAGVSQTPSNKVTEKGKYVELRCDPISGHTALYWYRQSLGQGPEFLIYFQGTGAADDSGLPNDRFFAVRPEGSVSTLKIQRTERGDSAVYLCASSPRGASGRSDTQYFGPGTRLTVL.

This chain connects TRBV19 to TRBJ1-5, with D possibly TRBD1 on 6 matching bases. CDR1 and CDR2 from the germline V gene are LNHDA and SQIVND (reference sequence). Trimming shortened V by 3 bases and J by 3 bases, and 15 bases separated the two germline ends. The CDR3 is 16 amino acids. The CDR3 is CASSMKSRGANQPQHF. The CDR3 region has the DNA TGTGCCAGTAGTATGAAGTCCCGGGGGGCCAATCAGCCCCAGCATTTT.

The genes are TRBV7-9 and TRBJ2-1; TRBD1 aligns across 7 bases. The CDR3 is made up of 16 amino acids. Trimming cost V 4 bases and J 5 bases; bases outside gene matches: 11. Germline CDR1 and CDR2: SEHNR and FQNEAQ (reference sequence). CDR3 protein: CASSSPTGKSDNEQFF. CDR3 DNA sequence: TGTGCCAGCAGCTCCCCGACAGGGAAATCCGACAATGAGCAGTTCTTC.

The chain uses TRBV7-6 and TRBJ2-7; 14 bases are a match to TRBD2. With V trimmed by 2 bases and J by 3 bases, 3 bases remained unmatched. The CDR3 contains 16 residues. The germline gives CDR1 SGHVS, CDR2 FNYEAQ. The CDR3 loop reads CASSLTGLAGDYEQYF. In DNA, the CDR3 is TGTGCCAGCAGCTTAACGGGACTAGCGGGAGACTACGAGCAGTACTTC.

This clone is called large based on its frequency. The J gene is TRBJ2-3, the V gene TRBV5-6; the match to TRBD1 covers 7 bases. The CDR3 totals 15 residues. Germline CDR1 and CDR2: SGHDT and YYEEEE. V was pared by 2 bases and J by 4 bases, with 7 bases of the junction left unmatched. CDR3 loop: CASSLEDRVADTQYF. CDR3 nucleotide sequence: TGTGCCAGCAGCTTAGAAGACAGGGTGGCAGATACGCAGTATTTT.

CDR3 DNA: TGTGCCAGTAGCTTATCGGGGGACAGGATGTCCTACGAGCAGTACTTC. Its translation: CASSLSGDRMSYEQYF. The chain uses TRBV19 and TRBJ2-7; 8 positions agree with TRBD1. The V segment lost 6 bases and the J segment 1 base; nucleotides outside the gene matches: 11. Germline V lookup: CDR1 LNHDA, CDR2 SQIVND (reference sequence). CDR3 length: 16 amino acids. The whole variable domain, remainder taken from reference TRBV19 and TRBJ2-7, is DGGITQSPKYLFRKEGQNVTLSCEQNLNHDAMYWYRQDPGQGLRLIYYSQIVNDFQKGDIAEGYSVSREKKESFPLTVTSAQKNPTAFYLCASSLSGDRMSYEQYFGPGTRLTVT.